Sequencing of this T cell receptor (beta chain) was carried out in a study of T cell repertoires in cytomegalovirus infection. TCRdb re-derived calls from the reads in MiXCR, one entry per CDR3 protein. The sample has 150,000 to 200,000 distinct CDR3 sequences; roughly 27% are singletons. CDR3 length equals 14 residues. Trimming took 5 bases from V and 5 from J; bases not matched to a gene: 8. On this clonotype itself: A read error may explain this, as a much larger clone is one base away.

The clonotype was recovered from a human donor in good health (CMV status not recorded). Some clones in this sample may be carry-over from other donors' samples. The V gene is TRBV12-3 or TRBV12-4, the J gene TRBJ1-2; 7 nucleotides match TRBD1. Sequenced material: PBMCs. The CDR3 DNA sequence: TGTGCCAGCAGTGAACGACAGGGACGTTATGGCTACACCTTC. It specifies CASSERQGRYGYTF.